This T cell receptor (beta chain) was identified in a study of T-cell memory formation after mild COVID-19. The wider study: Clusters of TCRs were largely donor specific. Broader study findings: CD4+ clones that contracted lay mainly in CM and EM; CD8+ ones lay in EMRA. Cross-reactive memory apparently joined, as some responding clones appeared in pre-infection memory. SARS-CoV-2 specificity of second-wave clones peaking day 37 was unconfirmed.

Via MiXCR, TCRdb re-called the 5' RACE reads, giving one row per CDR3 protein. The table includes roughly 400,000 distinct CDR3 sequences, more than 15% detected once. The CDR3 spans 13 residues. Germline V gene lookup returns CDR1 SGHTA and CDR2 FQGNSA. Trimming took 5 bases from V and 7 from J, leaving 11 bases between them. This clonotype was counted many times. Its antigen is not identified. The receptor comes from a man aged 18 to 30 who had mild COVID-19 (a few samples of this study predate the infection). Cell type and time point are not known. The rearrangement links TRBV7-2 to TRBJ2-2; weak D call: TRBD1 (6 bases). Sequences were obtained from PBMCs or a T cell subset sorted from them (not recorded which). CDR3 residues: CASSALQGGELFF. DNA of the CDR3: TGTGCCAGCAGCGCACTACAGGGCGGGGAGCTGTTTTTT.